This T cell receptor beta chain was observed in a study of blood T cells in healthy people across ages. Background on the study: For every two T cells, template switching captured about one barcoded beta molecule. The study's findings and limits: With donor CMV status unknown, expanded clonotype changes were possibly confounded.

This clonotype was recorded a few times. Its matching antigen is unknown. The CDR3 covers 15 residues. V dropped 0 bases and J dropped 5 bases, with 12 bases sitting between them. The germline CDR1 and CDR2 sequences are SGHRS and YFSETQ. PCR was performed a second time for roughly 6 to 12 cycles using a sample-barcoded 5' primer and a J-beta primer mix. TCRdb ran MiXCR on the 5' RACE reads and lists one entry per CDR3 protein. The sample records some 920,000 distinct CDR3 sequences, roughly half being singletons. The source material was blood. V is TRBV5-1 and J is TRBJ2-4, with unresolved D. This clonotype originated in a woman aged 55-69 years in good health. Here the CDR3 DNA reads TGCGCCAGCAGCTTGGAGGTGGGGTCCCAAAACATTCAGTACTTC. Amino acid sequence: CASSLEVGSQNIQYF.